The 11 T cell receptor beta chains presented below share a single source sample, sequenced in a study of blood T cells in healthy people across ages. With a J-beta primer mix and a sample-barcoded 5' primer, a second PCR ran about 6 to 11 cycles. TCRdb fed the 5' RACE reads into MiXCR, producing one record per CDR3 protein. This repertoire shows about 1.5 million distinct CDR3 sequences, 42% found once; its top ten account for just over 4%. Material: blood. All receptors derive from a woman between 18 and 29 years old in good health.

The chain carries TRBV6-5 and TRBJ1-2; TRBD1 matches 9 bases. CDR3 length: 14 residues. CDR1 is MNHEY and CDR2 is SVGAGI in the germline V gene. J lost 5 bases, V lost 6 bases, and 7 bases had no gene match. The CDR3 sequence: CASRWDREVYGYTF. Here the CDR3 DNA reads TGTGCCAGCAGGTGGGACAGGGAAGTATATGGCTACACCTTC.

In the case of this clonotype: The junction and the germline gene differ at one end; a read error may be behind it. The chain's CDR3 is CASSARIGGGTSTNTQYF. The CDR3 DNA reads TGTGCCAGCAGTGCTCGGATCGGCGGGGGAACTAGCACAAATACGCAGTATTTT. The chain is built from TRBV28 and TRBJ2-3; 7 positions match TRBD2. The CDR3 is 18 amino acids. From germline, CDR1 is MDHEN and CDR2 SYDVKM.

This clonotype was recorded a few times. The CDR3 protein is CATSGLLPADTQYF. The CDR3 bases are TGTGCCACCAGCGGGCTCCTCCCCGCAGATACGCAGTATTTT. This chain joins TRBV15 and TRBJ2-3, with D unclear. Per the germline V gene, CDR1 is LNHNV and CDR2 is YYDKDF (reference sequence). CDR3 size: 14 residues. V was trimmed by 5 bases and J by 4 bases, leaving 13 bases between them.

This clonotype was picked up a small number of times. The CDR3 nucleotides read TGTGCCAGCAGCCCCCGGGACGGCCTTTCCAGGCAGTACTTC. Its translation is CASSPRDGLSRQYF. The chain couples TRBV3-1 to TRBJ2-5; tentatively, D is TRBD1 or TRBD2 (5 bases each). This CDR3 comprises 14 residues. Trimming removed 4 bases from V and 11 bases from J, with 20 bases in between. CDR1 is LGHDT, CDR2 YNNKEL, per germline (reference sequence).

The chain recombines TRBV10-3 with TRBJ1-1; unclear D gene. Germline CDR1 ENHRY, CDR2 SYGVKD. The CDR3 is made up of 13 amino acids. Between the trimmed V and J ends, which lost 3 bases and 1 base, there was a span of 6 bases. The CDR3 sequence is CAISEGPNTEAFF. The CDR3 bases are TGTGCCATCAGTGAAGGCCCGAACACTGAAGCTTTCTTT.

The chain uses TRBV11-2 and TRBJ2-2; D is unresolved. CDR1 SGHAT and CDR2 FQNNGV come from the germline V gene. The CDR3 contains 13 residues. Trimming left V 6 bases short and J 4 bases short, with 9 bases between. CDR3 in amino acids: CASSSLGTGELFF. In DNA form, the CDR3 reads TGTGCCAGCAGTTCTCTGGGCACCGGGGAGCTGTTTTTT.

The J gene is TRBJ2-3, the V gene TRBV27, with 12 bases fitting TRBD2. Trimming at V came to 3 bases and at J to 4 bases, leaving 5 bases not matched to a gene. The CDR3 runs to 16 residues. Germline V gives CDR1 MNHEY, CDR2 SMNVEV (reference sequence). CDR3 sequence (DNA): TGTGCCAGCAGTTTGGGACTAGCGGGCATCGCAGATACGCAGTATTTT. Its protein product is CASSLGLAGIADTQYF.

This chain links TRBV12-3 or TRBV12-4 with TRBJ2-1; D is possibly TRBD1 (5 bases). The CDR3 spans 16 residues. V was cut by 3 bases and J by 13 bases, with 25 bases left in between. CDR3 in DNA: TGTGCCAGCAGTTTCGGCAGGGTAACTCTTCAAGAGACCCAGTTCTTC. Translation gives CASSFGRVTLQETQFF.

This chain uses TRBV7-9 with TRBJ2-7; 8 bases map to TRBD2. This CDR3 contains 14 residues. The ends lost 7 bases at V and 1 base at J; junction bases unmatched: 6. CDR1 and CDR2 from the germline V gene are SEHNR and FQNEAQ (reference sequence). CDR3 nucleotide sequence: TGTGCCAGCATCCCAGCGGGAGATTCCTACGAGCAGTACTTC. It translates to CASIPAGDSYEQYF.

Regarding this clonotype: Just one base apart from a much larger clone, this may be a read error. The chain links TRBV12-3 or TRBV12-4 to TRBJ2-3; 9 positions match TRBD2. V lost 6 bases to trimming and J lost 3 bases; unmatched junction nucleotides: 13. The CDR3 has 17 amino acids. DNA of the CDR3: TGTGCCAGCAGACGCCGACTAGCGGAGGGTCAGACAGATACGCAGTATTTT. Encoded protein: CASRRRLAEGQTDTQYF.

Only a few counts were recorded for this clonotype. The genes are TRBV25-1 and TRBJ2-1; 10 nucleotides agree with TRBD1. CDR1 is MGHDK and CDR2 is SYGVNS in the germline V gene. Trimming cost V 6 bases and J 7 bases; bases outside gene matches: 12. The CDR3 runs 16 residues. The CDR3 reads CASRARVGQGTNEQFF. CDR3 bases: TGTGCCAGCAGAGCGAGGGTGGGACAGGGGACGAATGAGCAGTTCTTC. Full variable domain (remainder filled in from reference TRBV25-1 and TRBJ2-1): EADIYQTPRYLVIGTGKKITLECSQTMGHDKMYWYQQDPGMELHLIHYSYGVNSTEKGDLSSESTVSRIRTEHFPLTLESARPSHTSQYLCASRARVGQGTNEQFFGPGTRLTVL.